The rows below give T cell receptor beta chains drawn from one sample of a study of T cells after yellow fever vaccination. TCRdb reprocessed the 5' RACE reads with MiXCR, giving one entry per CDR3 protein. The profile shows under 700,000 distinct CDR3 sequences, around a sixth of them singletons. The material was PBMCs, obtained less than 6 days after the first yellow fever vaccination. The receptors stem from a man younger than 35 who received the YFV17D yellow fever vaccine. CDR3s include the opening cysteine and the closing phenylalanine or tryptophan. The D gene is left open where the match is weak. Clone size appears in some rows only: once, few, many, or a class for an expanded clone.

CDR3aa: CASSLDTQANEQFF
CDR3nt: TGTGCCAGCAGCTTAGATACTCAAGCCAATGAGCAGTTCTTC
j_gene: TRBJ2-1
v_gene: TRBV11-3
abundance: few
d_gene: .

CDR3aa: CASSRTGGRSGGAPGELFF
CDR3nt: TGTGCCAGCAGCAGGACAGGGGGGAGAAGCGGGGGGGCCCCCGGGGAGCTGTTTTTT
j_gene: TRBJ2-2
v_gene: TRBV21-1
abundance: .
d_gene: .

CDR3aa: CASSKGGVGGYTF
CDR3nt: TGTGCCAGCAGCAAAGGGGGGGTTGGCGGCTACACCTTC
j_gene: TRBJ1-2
v_gene: TRBV21-1
abundance: many
d_gene: .

CDR3aa: CSAPGDLGNSPLHF
CDR3nt: TGCAGTGCTCCCGGCGACTTAGGAAATTCACCCCTCCACTTT
j_gene: TRBJ1-6
v_gene: TRBV20-1
abundance: .
d_gene: .

CDR3aa: CATSDRLRGKEHNEQFF
CDR3nt: TGTGCCACCAGTGACCGCCTGAGGGGGAAGGAACACAATGAGCAGTTCTTC
j_gene: TRBJ2-1
v_gene: TRBV24-1
abundance: few
d_gene: .

CDR3aa: CASSYHRVNTEAFF
CDR3nt: TGTGCCAGCAGTTATCACAGGGTCAACACTGAAGCTTTCTTT
j_gene: TRBJ1-1
v_gene: TRBV6-7
abundance: .
d_gene: .

CDR3aa: CASSEHRGPTDTQYF
CDR3nt: TGTGCCAGCAGTGAACACAGGGGGCCTACAGATACGCAGTATTTT
j_gene: TRBJ2-3
v_gene: TRBV25-1
abundance: .
d_gene: TRBD1

CDR3aa: CASGPTGSEAFF
CDR3nt: TGCGCCAGCGGACCGACCGGTTCAGAAGCTTTCTTT
j_gene: TRBJ1-1
v_gene: TRBV5-1
abundance: .
d_gene: .

CDR3aa: CASRGAPLYNEQFF
CDR3nt: TGTGCCAGCAGAGGGGCCCCCTTATACAATGAGCAGTTCTTC
j_gene: TRBJ2-1
v_gene: TRBV7-3
abundance: few
d_gene: .

CDR3aa: CASSHRTTSSYEQYF
CDR3nt: TGTGCCAGCAGCCACAGGACTACCAGCTCCTACGAGCAGTACTTC
j_gene: TRBJ2-7
v_gene: TRBV5-5
abundance: .
d_gene: .

CDR3aa: CASSLFLGEGTEAFF
CDR3nt: TGCGCCAGCAGCTTGTTTTTGGGGGAGGGCACTGAAGCTTTCTTT
j_gene: TRBJ1-1
v_gene: TRBV5-1
abundance: .
d_gene: .

CDR3aa: CASSPTGLDNEQFF
CDR3nt: TGTGCCAGCAGCCCCACTGGACTGGACAATGAGCAGTTCTTC
j_gene: TRBJ2-1
v_gene: TRBV7-3
abundance: .
d_gene: .

CDR3aa: CASSLGQLVAPLHF
CDR3nt: TGCGCCAGCAGCTTGGGACAGCTAGTGGCACCCCTCCACTTT
j_gene: TRBJ1-6
v_gene: TRBV5-1
abundance: .
d_gene: .

CDR3aa: CSARGRQGGTDTQYF
CDR3nt: TGCAGTGCTAGAGGTCGGCAGGGGGGCACAGATACGCAGTATTTT
j_gene: TRBJ2-3
v_gene: TRBV20-1
abundance: .
d_gene: TRBD1

CDR3aa: CATSDRQNYNEQFF
CDR3nt: TGTGCCACCAGTGACCGACAGAACTACAATGAGCAGTTCTTC
j_gene: TRBJ2-1
v_gene: TRBV24-1
abundance: few
d_gene: .

CDR3aa: CASSRTGLAASTDTQYF
CDR3nt: TGTGCCAGCAGCCGAACGGGACTAGCGGCTAGCACAGATACGCAGTATTTT
j_gene: TRBJ2-3
v_gene: TRBV4-2
abundance: .
d_gene: TRBD2

CDR3aa: CASSYSEPNTEAFF
CDR3nt: TGTGCCAGCAGTTACTCGGAGCCTAACACTGAAGCTTTCTTT
j_gene: TRBJ1-1
v_gene: TRBV6-5
abundance: .
d_gene: .

CDR3aa: CASSSWGRGAGETQYF
CDR3nt: TGTGCCAGCAGCTCATGGGGCAGGGGGGCGGGAGAGACCCAGTACTTC
j_gene: TRBJ2-5
v_gene: TRBV5-4
abundance: .
d_gene: .

CDR3aa: CASSQEGTGQSYPQHF
CDR3nt: TGTGCCAGCAGCCAAGAGGGGACAGGCCAATCATACCCCCAGCATTTT
j_gene: TRBJ1-5
v_gene: TRBV4-2
abundance: .
d_gene: TRBD1

CDR3aa: CASRHTSGGFEQFF
CDR3nt: TGTGCCAGCAGACACACTAGCGGGGGATTTGAGCAGTTCTTC
j_gene: TRBJ2-1
v_gene: TRBV12-3/TRBV12-4
abundance: few
d_gene: TRBD2

CDR3aa: CASSPSSVGELFF
CDR3nt: TGTGCCAGCTCCCCGTCGTCGGTCGGGGAGCTGTTTTTT
j_gene: TRBJ2-2
v_gene: TRBV18
abundance: .
d_gene: .

CDR3aa: CASSLTNGRNTEAFF
CDR3nt: TGTGCCAGCAGTTTAACTAACGGTCGAAACACTGAAGCTTTCTTT
j_gene: TRBJ1-1
v_gene: TRBV12-3/TRBV12-4
abundance: .
d_gene: .

CDR3aa: CASRPPRGPLAYNEQFF
CDR3nt: TGTGCCAGCAGACCCCCCCGGGGTCCCCTCGCGTACAATGAGCAGTTCTTC
j_gene: TRBJ2-1
v_gene: TRBV27
abundance: .
d_gene: .

CDR3aa: CASSGSAGTNSPLHF
CDR3nt: TGTGCCAGTAGTGGGTCGGCAGGGACTAATTCACCCCTCCACTTT
j_gene: TRBJ1-6
v_gene: TRBV19
abundance: .
d_gene: .

CDR3aa: CASTGQGAGSGNTIYF
CDR3nt: TGTGCCAGCACAGGACAGGGGGCAGGCTCTGGAAACACCATATATTTT
j_gene: TRBJ1-3
v_gene: TRBV7-2
abundance: .
d_gene: TRBD1

CDR3aa: CASSQSPGGTGNTIYF
CDR3nt: TGCGCCAGCAGCCAATCCCCCGGGGGGACTGGAAACACCATATATTTT
j_gene: TRBJ1-3
v_gene: TRBV4-3
abundance: .
d_gene: .

CDR3aa: CASSKKEGLAHEQYF
CDR3nt: TGTGCCAGCAGTAAAAAGGAAGGACTAGCCCACGAGCAGTACTTC
j_gene: TRBJ2-7
v_gene: TRBV5-4
abundance: once
d_gene: TRBD2

CDR3aa: CASSRSESLYGYTF
CDR3nt: TGTGCCAGCAGCCGCTCTGAGAGTTTGTATGGCTACACCTTC
j_gene: TRBJ1-2
v_gene: TRBV7-2
abundance: .
d_gene: .

CDR3aa: CASSSIGLGSNQPQHF
CDR3nt: TGTGCCAGTAGCTCCATTGGGCTAGGTAGCAATCAGCCCCAGCATTTT
j_gene: TRBJ1-5
v_gene: TRBV19
abundance: .
d_gene: .

CDR3aa: CASNRRGYGYTF
CDR3nt: TGTGCCAGCAATAGGAGGGGCTATGGCTACACCTTC
j_gene: TRBJ1-2
v_gene: TRBV6-5
abundance: .
d_gene: .

CDR3aa: CASSQGGSAGGYTDTQYF
CDR3nt: TGCGCCAGCAGCCAAGGGGGTTCGGCGGGGGGGTACACAGATACGCAGTATTTT
j_gene: TRBJ2-3
v_gene: TRBV4-3
abundance: .
d_gene: TRBD2

CDR3aa: CASTGTRTGSPYEQYF
CDR3nt: TGTGCCTCCACCGGGACCCGGACAGGGTCCCCCTACGAGCAGTACTTC
j_gene: TRBJ2-7
v_gene: TRBV7-2
abundance: few
d_gene: TRBD1

CDR3aa: CASSQGEGDMNTEAFF
CDR3nt: TGCGCCAGCAGCCAAGGCGAGGGGGACATGAACACTGAAGCTTTCTTT
j_gene: TRBJ1-1
v_gene: TRBV4-1
abundance: many
d_gene: .

CDR3aa: CASSQDSSNQPQHF
CDR3nt: TGCGCCAGCAGCCAAGATTCGAGCAATCAGCCCCAGCATTTT
j_gene: TRBJ1-5
v_gene: TRBV4-3
abundance: many
d_gene: .

CDR3aa: CASSYSSPGQGGQPQHF
CDR3nt: TGTGCCAGCAGTTACTCGAGCCCCGGACAGGGCGGACAGCCCCAGCATTTT
j_gene: TRBJ1-5
v_gene: TRBV6-5
abundance: few
d_gene: TRBD1

CDR3aa: CASSRTGPTGELFF
CDR3nt: TGTGCCAGCAGCCGAACAGGGCCCACCGGGGAGCTGTTTTTT
j_gene: TRBJ2-2
v_gene: TRBV7-9
abundance: .
d_gene: .

CDR3aa: CAIRTGTGPNYGYTF
CDR3nt: TGTGCCATCAGGACCGGGACAGGCCCTAACTATGGCTACACCTTC
j_gene: TRBJ1-2
v_gene: TRBV10-3
abundance: .
d_gene: TRBD1

CDR3aa: CASSRTQGFQETQYF
CDR3nt: TGTGCCAGCAGCCGCACTCAGGGGTTTCAAGAGACCCAGTACTTC
j_gene: TRBJ2-5
v_gene: TRBV14
abundance: .
d_gene: .

CDR3aa: CASRLAGAISGANVLTF
CDR3nt: TGTGCCAGCCGACTAGCGGGGGCTATCTCTGGGGCCAACGTCCTGACTTTC
j_gene: TRBJ2-6
v_gene: TRBV12-3/TRBV12-4
abundance: .
d_gene: TRBD2

CDR3aa: CASRLGLAGGWRDNEQFF
CDR3nt: TGTGCCAGCAGGCTGGGACTAGCGGGGGGCTGGAGGGACAATGAGCAGTTCTTC
j_gene: TRBJ2-1
v_gene: TRBV27
abundance: few
d_gene: TRBD2

CDR3aa: CASGGAYNEQFF
CDR3nt: TGTGCCAGCGGGGGGGCCTACAATGAGCAGTTCTTC
j_gene: TRBJ2-1
v_gene: TRBV7-2
abundance: many
d_gene: TRBD2

CDR3aa: CASVAVNEQFF
CDR3nt: TGTGCCAGCGTAGCGGTCAATGAGCAGTTCTTC
j_gene: TRBJ2-1
v_gene: TRBV19
abundance: .
d_gene: .

CDR3aa: CASSDSGLTVETQYF
CDR3nt: TGTGCCAGCAGTGATTCAGGCCTAACCGTAGAGACCCAGTACTTC
j_gene: TRBJ2-5
v_gene: TRBV25-1
abundance: .
d_gene: .

CDR3aa: CASSLALGTGDYGYTF
CDR3nt: TGTGCCAGCAGCTTGGCCTTAGGGACAGGAGACTATGGCTACACCTTC
j_gene: TRBJ1-2
v_gene: TRBV5-6
abundance: .
d_gene: TRBD1

CDR3aa: CASIPLQGSNEKLFF
CDR3nt: TGTGCCAGCATCCCATTACAGGGTTCTAATGAAAAACTGTTTTTT
j_gene: TRBJ1-4
v_gene: TRBV7-9
abundance: .
d_gene: .

CDR3aa: CSRKLNTEAFF
CDR3nt: TGCAGCCGAAAGTTGAACACTGAAGCTTTCTTT
j_gene: TRBJ1-1
v_gene: TRBV20-1
abundance: .
d_gene: .

CDR3aa: CSARGITRSGGDYEQYF
CDR3nt: TGCAGTGCTAGAGGGATAACTAGGAGCGGGGGGGACTACGAGCAGTACTTC
j_gene: TRBJ2-7
v_gene: TRBV20-1
abundance: few
d_gene: TRBD2

CDR3aa: CASSLTRDETQYF
CDR3nt: TGTGCCAGCAGCTTGACAAGGGACGAGACCCAGTACTTC
j_gene: TRBJ2-5
v_gene: TRBV5-4
abundance: .
d_gene: .

CDR3aa: CASSLDQAGNQPQHF
CDR3nt: TGTGCCAGCAGCTTGGATCAGGCGGGCAATCAGCCCCAGCATTTT
j_gene: TRBJ1-5
v_gene: TRBV7-8
abundance: .
d_gene: .

CDR3aa: CASSLGGAPNEQFF
CDR3nt: TGTGCCAGCAGTCTGGGGGGGGCCCCCAATGAGCAGTTCTTC
j_gene: TRBJ2-1
v_gene: TRBV6-1
abundance: few
d_gene: .

CDR3aa: CASSIAGGSSEQFF
CDR3nt: TGCGCCAGCAGCATAGCGGGGGGATCTTCTGAGCAGTTCTTC
j_gene: TRBJ2-1
v_gene: TRBV5-1
abundance: few
d_gene: TRBD2

CDR3aa: CATSDLSQGDTQYF
CDR3nt: TGTGCCACCAGTGATCTAAGCCAAGGGGATACGCAGTATTTT
j_gene: TRBJ2-3
v_gene: TRBV24-1
abundance: .
d_gene: .

CDR3aa: CASSQNLLDSREKLFF
CDR3nt: TGTGCCAGCAGCCAAAATCTCCTGGACAGTCGGGAAAAACTGTTTTTT
j_gene: TRBJ1-4
v_gene: TRBV14
abundance: few
d_gene: .

CDR3aa: CASRYTGSGYTF
CDR3nt: TGTGCCAGCAGGTACACAGGGTCTGGCTACACCTTC
j_gene: TRBJ1-2
v_gene: TRBV12-3/TRBV12-4
abundance: few
d_gene: .

CDR3aa: CASSQGRNEDNSPLHF
CDR3nt: TGCGCCAGCAGCCAGGGGAGAAACGAGGATAATTCACCCCTCCACTTT
j_gene: TRBJ1-6
v_gene: TRBV4-1
abundance: few
d_gene: .

CDR3aa: CASSLRGQAEAFF
CDR3nt: TGTGCCAGCAGCTTAAGGGGGCAGGCCGAAGCTTTCTTT
j_gene: TRBJ1-1
v_gene: TRBV7-9
abundance: .
d_gene: TRBD1

CDR3aa: CASGRGQGNYGYTF
CDR3nt: TGTGCCAGCGGCCGGGGACAGGGGAACTATGGCTACACCTTC
j_gene: TRBJ1-2
v_gene: TRBV9
abundance: .
d_gene: TRBD1

CDR3aa: CASSYTGTHTGELFF
CDR3nt: TGTGCCAGCAGTTACACCGGGACGCACACCGGGGAGCTGTTTTTT
j_gene: TRBJ2-2
v_gene: TRBV6-5
abundance: few
d_gene: .

CDR3aa: CASRPTGGKETQYF
CDR3nt: TGCGCCAGCAGACCGACAGGGGGAAAAGAGACCCAGTACTTC
j_gene: TRBJ2-5
v_gene: TRBV5-1
abundance: few
d_gene: TRBD1